The 26 T cell receptor beta chains in this list originate from one sample, sequenced in a study of blood T cell repertoires in COVID-19. The repertoire was sequenced with immunoSEQ multiplex PCR; TCRdb's copy has only in-frame clones and lacks some. The table has about 250,000 clones, around 90% seen once. The sequenced sample was peripheral blood. The receptor source for this set is a middle-aged woman who had recovered from COVID-19.

The rearrangement joins TRBV7-2 to TRBJ2-3; D gene unclear. Germline lookup yields CDR1 SGHTA and CDR2 FQGNSA. This CDR3 is built from 15 residues. V shed 1 base and J shed 1 base, with 9 bases lying between them. The CDR3 region is CASSLVIYGTDTQYF. CDR3 bases: TGTGCCAGCAGCTTAGTCATCTACGGCACAGATACGCAGTATTTT.

The chain uses TRBV5-1 and TRBJ1-1; a possible D gene is TRBD1 (5 bases). Germline V CDR1 and CDR2: SGHRS, YFSETQ. Deletions cut 4 bases from V and 1 base from J, with 17 bases between. CDR3 length: 16 amino acids. The CDR3 spells CASSVHRRASNTEAFF. The CDR3, as DNA: TGCGCCAGCAGCGTGCACAGGCGTGCTTCGAACACTGAAGCTTTCTTT.

The CDR3 DNA follows: TGTGCCACCAGCAGAGCTCCGGGACTAGCGGGAACGTCTTTTGACGAGCAGTACTTC. Its protein product is CATSRAPGLAGTSFDEQYF. The V and J genes are TRBV15 and TRBJ2-7; TRBD2 aligns across 13 bases. CDR1 and CDR2 from the germline V gene are LNHNV and YYDKDF (reference sequence). This CDR3 is built from 19 residues. V lost 1 base, J lost 5 bases, and 14 bases stayed unmatched. The variable domain in full, with the rest retrieved from reference TRBV15 and TRBJ2-7, is DAMVIQNPRYQVTQFGKPVTLSCSQTLNHNVMYWYQQKSSQAPKLLFHYYDKDFNNEADTPDNFQSRRPNTSFCFLDIRSPGLGDTAMYLCATSRAPGLAGTSFDEQYFGPGTRLTVT.

The chain has TRBV6-1 and TRBJ2-7; 8 nucleotides align to TRBD1. Germline CDR1 is MNHNS and CDR2 is SASEGT. Trimming took 4 bases from V and 4 from J; bases not matched to a gene: 12. The CDR3 spans 16 residues. The CDR3 sequence is CASSVQSGTGLYEQYF. The CDR3 DNA reads TGTGCCAGCAGTGTCCAATCCGGGACAGGCCTGTACGAGCAGTACTTC.

The rearrangement joins TRBV18 to TRBJ2-5, with D possibly being TRBD2 (5 bases). Looked up from germline, CDR1 is KGHSH and CDR2 is LQKENI. The V end was cut by 0 bases, the J end by 4 bases, with 9 bases between. The CDR3 length is 14 residues. The CDR3 DNA reads as TGTGCCAGCTCACCACCGTCGCTAGCAGAGACCCAGTACTTC. It is translated as CASSPPSLAETQYF.

The chain links TRBV9 to TRBJ2-3; 8 bases are shared with TRBD2. Trimming removed 4 bases from V and 3 bases from J; junction bases left unmatched: 10. The CDR3 covers 16 residues. Germline CDR1 SGDLS, CDR2 YYNGEE. The DNA for the CDR3 is TGTGCCAGCAGCCCGCGGACTAGCCTTCGTACAGATACGCAGTATTTT. It encodes CASSPRTSLRTDTQYF.

The chain couples TRBV11-3 to TRBJ2-1, with 7 nucleotides matching TRBD1. The trim removed 1 base at V and 7 bases at J, leaving 10 bases unmatched. CDR3 length: 16 amino acids. From germline, CDR1 is SGHNT and CDR2 YENEEA. As DNA, the CDR3 is TGTGCCAGCAGCTTAGGGTTACAGGGGTGGACGAATGAGCAGTTCTTC. This translates into CASSLGLQGWTNEQFF.

This chain uses TRBV2 with TRBJ2-2; D remains ambiguous. This CDR3 is built from 15 residues. Germline lookup yields CDR1 SNHLY and CDR2 FYNNEI. Between the trimmed V and J ends, which lost 1 base and 6 bases, there was a span of 12 bases. As DNA, the CDR3 is TGTGCCAGCAGTGAAGGCCTGGCTTTTGCCGGGGAGCTGTTTTTT. Its protein is CASSEGLAFAGELFF.

The V gene is TRBV30, the J gene TRBJ1-6; D might be TRBD1 (6 bases). The CDR3 covers 15 residues. Germline assignment: CDR1 GTSNPN and CDR2 SVGIG (reference sequence). The V and J ends lost 4 bases and 1 base respectively, with 11 bases between them. The DNA for the CDR3 is TGTGCCTGGACGGACAGCAGGTCCTATAATTCACCCCTCCACTTT. Its translation is CAWTDSRSYNSPLHF.

The V call is TRBV7-8, the J call TRBJ2-1; 10 positions match TRBD2. The CDR3 runs to 16 residues. V lost 7 bases to trimming and J lost 2 bases; unmatched junction nucleotides: 8. The V gene's germline CDR1 is SGHVS and CDR2 FQNEAQ. The CDR3 reads CASTVEAGGTYNEQFF. CDR3 DNA sequence: TGTGCCAGCACGGTGGAAGCGGGAGGGACCTACAATGAGCAGTTCTTC. Based on the CDR3 plus reference TRBV7-8 and TRBJ2-1, the full variable domain is GAGVSQSPRYKVAKRGQDVALRCDPISGHVSLFWYQQALGQGPEFLTYFQNEAQLDKSGLPSDRFFAERPEGSVSTLKIQRTQQEDSAVYLCASTVEAGGTYNEQFFGPGTRLTVL.

V and J are TRBV6-5 and TRBJ1-2; 9 bases are shared with TRBD1. Germline V gene lookup returns CDR1 MNHEY and CDR2 SVGAGI. This CDR3 contains 15 residues. Trimming took 5 bases from V and 4 from J; bases not matched to a gene: 8. CDR3 DNA: TGTGCCAGCAGTAACGAGGACAGGGGAGGCTATGGCTACACCTTC. Its protein product is CASSNEDRGGYGYTF.

J is TRBJ1-6 and V is TRBV27; D call uncertain. CDR1 is MNHEY, CDR2 SMNVEV, per germline (reference sequence). CDR3 length equals 15 residues. V shed 5 bases and J shed 6 bases, with 14 bases lying between them. CDR3 amino acids: CASSPSRSPNSPLHF. The CDR3 coding sequence is TGTGCCAGCAGTCCGTCTCGTTCCCCTAATTCACCCCTCCACTTT.

This sequence joins TRBV1 and TRBJ2-7; TRBD2 is the table's D call and was not checked against the DNA. TRBV1 is a documented pseudogene. The CDR3 length is 16 residues. DNA for the CDR3: TGCACCAGCAGCCAAGCGACTAGCGGGTTTTCCTACGAGCAGTACTTC. It is translated as CTSSQATSGFSYEQYF.

The gene calls are TRBV4-1 and TRBJ2-1; 12 nucleotides match TRBD2. In germline, CDR1 is MGHRA, CDR2 YSYEKL. The CDR3 spans 15 residues. Unmatched junction bases numbered 8, after V lost 4 bases and J lost 10 bases. The CDR3 region is CASSPGLAGDPEQFF. CDR3 coding DNA: TGCGCCAGCAGCCCGGGACTAGCGGGTGACCCCGAGCAGTTCTTC.

The J gene is TRBJ2-5, the V gene TRBV4-1, with 7 bases aligning to TRBD2. The V gene end was trimmed by 0 bases and the J gene end by 1 base; junction bases not matched to a gene: 2. This CDR3 is built from 15 residues. Germline-derived CDR1 and CDR2 are MGHRA and YSYEKL. The CDR3 sequence: CASSQDLAAQETQYF. The CDR3 coding sequence is TGCGCCAGCAGCCAAGATCTAGCGGCCCAAGAGACCCAGTACTTC.

The chain joins TRBV15 to TRBJ2-1; D unclear. This CDR3 is built from 14 residues. Between the trimmed V and J ends, which lost 0 bases and 1 base, there was a span of 4 bases. Germline CDR1 reads LNHNV; CDR2 reads YYDKDF (reference sequence). The DNA of the CDR3 is TGTGCCACCAGCAGAGACCCTTCCTACAATGAGCAGTTCTTC. This sequence encodes CATSRDPSYNEQFF.

The V call is TRBV27, the J call TRBJ1-2; 8 bases align to TRBD1. The CDR3 runs to 14 residues. The germline V gene encodes CDR1 MNHEY and CDR2 SMNVEV (reference sequence). V shed 2 bases and J 2 bases; nucleotides not matched to a gene: 1. Written as DNA, the CDR3 is TGTGCCAGCAGTTTACAGGGGGCCAACTATGGCTACACCTTC. Translation gives CASSLQGANYGYTF.

The CDR3 is CASSLWRGDTQYF. Written as DNA, the CDR3 is TGTGCCAGCTCCCTGTGGCGGGGCGATACGCAGTATTTT. This chain joins TRBV6-5 and TRBJ2-3, with D perhaps matching TRBD2 (6 bases). This CDR3 comprises 13 residues. V lost 8 bases and J lost 6, with 15 bases in between. Germline-derived CDR1 and CDR2 are MNHEY and SVGAGI.

V usage is TRBV25-1 and J usage is TRBJ1-6; possibly TRBD1 for D (6 bases). CDR1 MGHDK and CDR2 SYGVNS come from the germline V gene. The length of the CDR3 is 13 residues. The germline V and J ends were trimmed by 2 bases and 7 bases, with 6 bases remaining between them. CDR3 DNA sequence: TGTGCCAGCAGTGAAACAGGGAATTCACCCCTCCACTTT. Its protein is CASSETGNSPLHF. The full variable domain, in which reference TRBV25-1 and TRBJ1-6 provide the parts outside the CDR3, is EADIYQTPRYLVIGTGKKITLECSQTMGHDKMYWYQQDPGMELHLIHYSYGVNSTEKGDLSSESTVSRIRTEHFPLTLESARPSHTSQYLCASSETGNSPLHFGNGTRLTVT.

The rearrangement links TRBV4-1 to TRBJ2-7, with TRBD1 as a possible D gene (5 bases). Germline CDR1 reads MGHRA; CDR2 reads YSYEKL. The CDR3 loop spans 13 amino acids. The V and J ends lost 0 bases and 3 bases respectively, with 6 bases between them. DNA of the CDR3: TGCGCCAGCAGCCAAGAAGGGGACTACGAGCAGTACTTC. Translation: CASSQEGDYEQYF.

The chain joins TRBV28 to TRBJ2-2, with D possibly matching TRBD2 (5 bases). CDR3 size: 14 residues. V lost 3 bases and J 5 bases, leaving 10 bases between the germline ends. The germline CDR1 and CDR2 sequences are MDHEN and SYDVKM. CDR3 protein: CASSFRGRTGELFF. The CDR3 coding sequence is TGTGCCAGCAGTTTCCGGGGTAGGACCGGGGAGCTGTTTTTT.

The chain recombines TRBV28 with TRBJ2-5, with D perhaps TRBD1 (5 bases). The CDR3 has 16 residues. From germline, CDR1 is MDHEN and CDR2 SYDVKM. V lost 3 bases and J lost 0, with 14 bases in between. Here the CDR3 reads CASSFPPGRDQETQYF. The CDR3 DNA sequence: TGTGCCAGCAGTTTTCCCCCTGGCAGGGACCAAGAGACCCAGTACTTC.

The rearrangement links TRBV30 to TRBJ2-1; 8 positions match TRBD2. The CDR3 contains 11 residues. After removal of 1 base from V and 13 bases from J, the junction contained 3 bases not matched to a gene. Germline CDR1 GTSNPN, CDR2 SVGIG (reference sequence). The CDR3 bases are TGTGCCTGGAGTGACGGGAGGGCTCAGTTCTTC. Translated: CAWSDGRAQFF. Using reference TRBV30 and TRBJ2-1 for the parts outside the CDR3, the full variable domain is SQTIHQWPATLVQPVGSPLSLECTVEGTSNPNLYWYRQAAGRGLQLLFYSVGIGQISSEVPQNLSASRPQDRQFILSSKKLLLSDSGFYLCAWSDGRAQFFGPGTRLTVL.

The chain couples TRBV29-1 to TRBJ1-2; TRBD1 matches 9 bases. This CDR3 comprises 13 residues. V lost 4 bases and J lost 0; bases outside the gene matches: 0. The germline V gene has CDR1 SQVTM and CDR2 ANQGSEA. The CDR3: CSVGQGANYGYTF. The CDR3 DNA is TGCAGCGTTGGACAGGGGGCTAACTATGGCTACACCTTC.

V usage is TRBV27 and J usage is TRBJ1-5; 7 bases match TRBD1. V gave up 3 bases and J gave up 5 bases; unmatched junction bases: 7. CDR3 length equals 15 residues. The germline gives CDR1 MNHEY, CDR2 SMNVEV (reference sequence). CDR3 sequence reads: CASSFHRGRDQPQHF. The CDR3 bases are TGTGCCAGCAGTTTCCATAGGGGGCGAGATCAGCCCCAGCATTTT.

CDR3 sequence (DNA): TGTGCCAGCAGCACCACCGGGACACTAGGGGAGACCCAGTACTTC. Encoded protein: CASSTTGTLGETQYF. This chain connects TRBV11-1 to TRBJ2-5, with D tentatively TRBD1 (6 bases). The germline V gene has CDR1 SGHAT and CDR2 FQDESV (reference sequence). Trimming removed 5 bases at V and 5 bases at J, with 18 bases between. This CDR3 is built from 15 residues.